The TCR beta chain under discussion was sequenced for a study of tumor-infiltrating lymphocytes in primary liver carcinoma. Overall study: Staging of the tumors gave T1-T3 N0M0, with widths of about 4.2 to 11 cm.

Study conclusions and caveats: For tumor-adjacent and tumor-blood pairs, overlap was less than that seen for tumor region pairs. Among top clones, only about 7.5-24% appeared in all five tumor regions. Significantly larger top-250-clone fractions were found in tumors than in blood (p = 0.039).

V trimming: 10 bases; J trimming: 3 bases; junction bases outside the gene matches: 11. The CDR3 extends over 15 amino acids. Per germline, CDR1 SGHAT and CDR2 FQNNGV. Remarks on this clonotype: The target antigen is unknown. The missing conserved phenylalanine or tryptophan at the end of this CDR3 makes a read error likely.

Production of TCR beta cDNA used around 460 ng total RNA together with a constant-region primer. Three nested multiplex PCR rounds of slightly modified ARM-PCR generated TCR beta libraries. In the first two PCR rounds, TRBV1-TRBV30 forward primers were paired with a C-beta reverse primer, and each round lasted approximately 9 cycles. TCRdb re-derived calls from the multiplex PCR reads in MiXCR, one entry per CDR3 protein. The profile covers 70,000 to 95,000 distinct CDR3 sequences, with roughly 69% appearing a single time and around a quarter taken by the ten largest. The source material, about 17-31 mg of unsorted bulk tissue, was used to co-extract RNA and DNA.

The chain joins TRBV11-2 to TRBJ2-7, with 11 positions matching TRBD2. This TCR was sampled from a middle-aged man with primary liver carcinoma and hepatitis B virus infection. Specimen: liver tumor tissue from sampling region 4. Subset specified: tumor region T4, right-lateral pole. CDR3 nucleotides: TGTGCCAACGGAACCGGACTAGCGGGCCACTACGAGCAGTACCTC. Translating gives CANGTGLAGHYEQYL.